This TCR beta chain originates from a study of blood T cell repertoires in COVID-19. Looking at the study overall: The United States, Italy and Spain supplied acute and convalescent COVID-19 samples. PBMCs, B-cell-depleted T cells, or T cells provided the cDNA or gDNA that made up the material.

The V and J ends lost 6 bases and 10 bases respectively, with 25 bases between them. Germline CDR1 is WSHSY and CDR2 is SAAADI. This CDR3 spans 17 amino acids. Study processing details: Researchers report that nucleated cell counts were estimated from reference gene primer amplification. This table comes from immunoSEQ multiplex PCR, and its TCRdb copy is limited to in-frame clones, with some not included. The V and J calls and the clone size are those of that table, but D and trimming were determined from the DNA. This table holds 140,000 or so clones, roughly 80% found once. This receptor was obtained from a man aged 50-59 years with acute or convalescent COVID-19. V gene TRBV10-2 combines with J gene TRBJ1-6; possibly TRBD1 for D (6 bases). Sequenced: peripheral blood. In nucleotides, the CDR3 is TGCGCCAGCAGAAACACAGGGAAGAGGGGATGGGGATCACCCCTCCACTTT. Its protein product is CASRNTGKRGWGSPLHF.